This T cell receptor (beta chain) was retrieved from a study of T cell responses to AZD1222 COVID-19 vaccine. Study-level background: Analyses pooled second doses at about 4 or about 12 weeks.

Unmatched junction bases numbered 6, after V lost 2 bases and J lost 9 bases. CDR3 length: 15 amino acids. The germline V gene encodes CDR1 KGHSH and CDR2 LQKENI. Whole-study results and caveats: There were mostly white British donors and more females than males, and clonal diversity was possibly underestimated.

Here immunoSEQ multiplex PCR was the method, and the copy in TCRdb shows in-frame clones only, minus some. The sample holds 140,000 or so clones; 89% are singletons and the top ten take 4.7%. With regard to this clone: What it binds is not known.

The J gene is TRBJ1-6, the V gene TRBV18; 8 nucleotides align to TRBD1. The sample here was peripheral blood, taken on day 0 of AZD1222 vaccination. This receptor was taken from an adult in good health. The CDR3 reads CASSPGQGPVSPLHF. In nucleotides, the CDR3 is TGTGCCAGCTCACCAGGACAGGGACCCGTTTCACCCCTCCACTTT.